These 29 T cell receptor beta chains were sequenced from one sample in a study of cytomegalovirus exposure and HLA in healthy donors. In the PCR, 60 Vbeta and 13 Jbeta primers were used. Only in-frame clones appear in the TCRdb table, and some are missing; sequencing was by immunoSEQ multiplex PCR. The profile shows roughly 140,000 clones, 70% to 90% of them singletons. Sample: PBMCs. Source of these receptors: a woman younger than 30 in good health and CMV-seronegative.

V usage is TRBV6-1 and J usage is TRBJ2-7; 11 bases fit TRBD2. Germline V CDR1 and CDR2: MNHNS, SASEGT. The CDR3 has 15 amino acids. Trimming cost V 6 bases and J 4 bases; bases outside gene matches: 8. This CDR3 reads CASRSTSGSFYEQYF. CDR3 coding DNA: TGTGCCAGCAGAAGTACTAGCGGGAGTTTTTACGAGCAGTACTTC.

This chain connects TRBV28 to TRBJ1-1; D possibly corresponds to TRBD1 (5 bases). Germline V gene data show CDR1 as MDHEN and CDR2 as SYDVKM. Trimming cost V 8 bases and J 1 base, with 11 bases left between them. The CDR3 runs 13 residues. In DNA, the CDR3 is TGTGCCAGCCGAGGACATACGAACACTGAAGCTTTCTTT. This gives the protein CASRGHTNTEAFF.

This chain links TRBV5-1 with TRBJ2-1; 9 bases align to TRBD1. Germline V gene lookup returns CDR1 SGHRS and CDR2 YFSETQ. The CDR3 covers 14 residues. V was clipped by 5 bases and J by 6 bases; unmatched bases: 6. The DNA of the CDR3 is TGCGCCAGCAGGCGGGACAGGGAGGTCAATGAGCAGTTCTTC. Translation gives CASRRDREVNEQFF.

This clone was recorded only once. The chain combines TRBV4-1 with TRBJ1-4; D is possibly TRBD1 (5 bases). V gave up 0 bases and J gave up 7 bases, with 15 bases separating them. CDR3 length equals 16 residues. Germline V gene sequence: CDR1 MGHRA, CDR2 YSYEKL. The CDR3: CASSQDIGGRGEKLFF. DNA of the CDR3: TGCGCCAGCAGCCAAGATATAGGAGGGAGGGGTGAAAAACTGTTTTTT.

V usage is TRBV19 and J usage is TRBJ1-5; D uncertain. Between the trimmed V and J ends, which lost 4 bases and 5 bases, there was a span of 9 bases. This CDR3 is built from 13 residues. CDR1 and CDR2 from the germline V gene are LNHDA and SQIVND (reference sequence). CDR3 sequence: CASSTREYQPQHF. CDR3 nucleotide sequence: TGTGCCAGTAGTACAAGGGAGTATCAGCCCCAGCATTTT.

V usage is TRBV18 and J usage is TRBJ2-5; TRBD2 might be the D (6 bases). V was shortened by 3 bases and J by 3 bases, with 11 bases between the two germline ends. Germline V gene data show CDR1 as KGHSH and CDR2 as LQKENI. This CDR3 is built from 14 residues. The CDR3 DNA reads TGTGCCAGCTCACCGTGGGGACTTGAAGAGACCCAGTACTTC. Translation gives CASSPWGLEETQYF.

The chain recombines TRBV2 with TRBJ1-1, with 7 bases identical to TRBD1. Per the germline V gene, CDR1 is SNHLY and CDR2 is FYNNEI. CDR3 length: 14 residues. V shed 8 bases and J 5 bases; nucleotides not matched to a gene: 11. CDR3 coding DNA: TGTGCCAGCCGAAGAGGAGGGGGCGTAACTGAAGCTTTCTTT. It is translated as CASRRGGGVTEAFF.

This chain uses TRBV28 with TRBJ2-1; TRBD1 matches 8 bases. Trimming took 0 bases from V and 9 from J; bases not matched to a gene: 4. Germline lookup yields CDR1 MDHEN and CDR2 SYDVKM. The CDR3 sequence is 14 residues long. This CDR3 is CASSLWTGDGEQFF. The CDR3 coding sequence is TGTGCCAGCAGTTTATGGACAGGGGATGGTGAGCAGTTCTTC.

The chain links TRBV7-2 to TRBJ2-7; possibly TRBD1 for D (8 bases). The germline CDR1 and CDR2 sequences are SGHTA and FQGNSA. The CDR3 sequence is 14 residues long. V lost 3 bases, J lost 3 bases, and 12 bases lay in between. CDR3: CASSFTGGVYEQYF. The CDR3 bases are TGTGCCAGCAGCTTCACAGGGGGGGTCTACGAGCAGTACTTC.

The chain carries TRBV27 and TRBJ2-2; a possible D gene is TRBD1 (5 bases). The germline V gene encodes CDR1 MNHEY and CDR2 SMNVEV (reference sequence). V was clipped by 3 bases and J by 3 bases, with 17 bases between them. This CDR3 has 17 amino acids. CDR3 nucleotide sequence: TGTGCCAGCAGTTTCCTGTGGTCGGCAGGGCACACCGGGGAGCTGTTTTTT. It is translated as CASSFLWSAGHTGELFF.

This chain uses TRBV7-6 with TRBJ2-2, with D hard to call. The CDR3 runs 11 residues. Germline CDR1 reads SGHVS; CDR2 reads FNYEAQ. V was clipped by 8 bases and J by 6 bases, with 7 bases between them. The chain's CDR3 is CASRRSGELFF. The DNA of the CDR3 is TGTGCCAGCCGGCGGTCCGGGGAGCTGTTTTTT.

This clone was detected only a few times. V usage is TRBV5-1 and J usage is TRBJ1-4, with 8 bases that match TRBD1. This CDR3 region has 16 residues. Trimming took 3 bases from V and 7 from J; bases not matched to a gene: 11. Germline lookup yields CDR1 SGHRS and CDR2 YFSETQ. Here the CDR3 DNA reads TGCGCCAGCAGCTGGGCAGGGACAGGCGAGGGTGAAAAACTGTTTTTT. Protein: CASSWAGTGEGEKLFF.

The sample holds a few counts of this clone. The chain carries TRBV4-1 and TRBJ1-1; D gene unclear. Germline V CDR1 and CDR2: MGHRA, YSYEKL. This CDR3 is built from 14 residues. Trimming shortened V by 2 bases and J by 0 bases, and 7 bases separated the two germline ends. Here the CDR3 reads CASSQSGVNTEAFF. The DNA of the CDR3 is TGCGCCAGCAGCCAATCTGGAGTGAACACTGAAGCTTTCTTT.

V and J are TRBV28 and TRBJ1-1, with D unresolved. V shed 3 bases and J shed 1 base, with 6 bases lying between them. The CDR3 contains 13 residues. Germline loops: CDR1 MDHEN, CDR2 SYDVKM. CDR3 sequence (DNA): TGTGCCAGCAGTTTGGCCGCGAACACTGAAGCTTTCTTT. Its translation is CASSLAANTEAFF.

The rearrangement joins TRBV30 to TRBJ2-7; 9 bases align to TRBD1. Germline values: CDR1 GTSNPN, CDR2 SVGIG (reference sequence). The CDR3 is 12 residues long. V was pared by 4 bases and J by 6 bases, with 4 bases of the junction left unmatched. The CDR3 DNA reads TGTGCCTGGACCGGGACAGGGCGCGAGCAGTACTTC. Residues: CAWTGTGREQYF.

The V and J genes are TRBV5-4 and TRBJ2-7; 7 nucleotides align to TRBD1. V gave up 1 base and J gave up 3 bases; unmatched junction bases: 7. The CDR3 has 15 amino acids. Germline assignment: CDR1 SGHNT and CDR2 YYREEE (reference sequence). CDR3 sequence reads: CASSLSSAGGYEQYF. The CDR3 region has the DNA TGTGCCAGCAGCTTGTCGTCGGCAGGGGGCTACGAGCAGTACTTC.

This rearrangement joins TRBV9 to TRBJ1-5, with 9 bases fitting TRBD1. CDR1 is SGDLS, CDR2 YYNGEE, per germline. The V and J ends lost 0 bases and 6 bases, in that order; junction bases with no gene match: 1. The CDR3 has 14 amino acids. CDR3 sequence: CASSVGQGGQPQHF. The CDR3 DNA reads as TGTGCCAGCAGCGTAGGACAGGGGGGTCAGCCCCAGCATTTT.

CDR3 loop: CASSPFQGTDTQYF. The CDR3 DNA reads as TGTGCCAGCTCACCATTTCAGGGCACAGATACGCAGTATTTT. The chain has TRBV18 and TRBJ2-3; D gene uncertain. The V gene lost 2 bases and the J gene lost 1 base, with 7 bases spanning the gap. The CDR3 runs to 14 residues. The V gene's germline CDR1 is KGHSH and CDR2 LQKENI.

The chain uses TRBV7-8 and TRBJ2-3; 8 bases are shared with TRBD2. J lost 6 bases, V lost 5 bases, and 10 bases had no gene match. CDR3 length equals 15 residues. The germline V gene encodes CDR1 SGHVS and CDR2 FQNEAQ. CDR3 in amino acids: CASSPTSGPGDTQYF. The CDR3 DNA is TGTGCCAGCAGCCCCACTAGCGGCCCCGGGGATACGCAGTATTTT.

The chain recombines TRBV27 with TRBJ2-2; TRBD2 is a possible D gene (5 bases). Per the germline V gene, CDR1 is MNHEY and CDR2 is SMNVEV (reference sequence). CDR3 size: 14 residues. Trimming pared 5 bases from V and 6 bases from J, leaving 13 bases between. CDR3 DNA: TGTGCCAGCAGTAGGACCGGGGTACCCGGGGAGCTGTTTTTT. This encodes CASSRTGVPGELFF.

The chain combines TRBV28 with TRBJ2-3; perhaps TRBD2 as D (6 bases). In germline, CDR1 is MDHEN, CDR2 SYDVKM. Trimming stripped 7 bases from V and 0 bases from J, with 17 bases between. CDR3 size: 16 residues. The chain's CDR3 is CASTVPGDSSTDTQYF. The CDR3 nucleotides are TGTGCCAGCACTGTTCCGGGAGACTCTAGCACAGATACGCAGTATTTT.

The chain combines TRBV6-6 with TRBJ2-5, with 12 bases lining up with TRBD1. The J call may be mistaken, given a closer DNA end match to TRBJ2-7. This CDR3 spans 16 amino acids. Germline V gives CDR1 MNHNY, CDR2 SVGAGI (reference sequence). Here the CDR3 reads CASIHFSGTGGLEQYF. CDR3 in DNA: TGTGCCAGCATCCACTTCTCCGGGACAGGGGGCCTCGAGCAGTACTTC.

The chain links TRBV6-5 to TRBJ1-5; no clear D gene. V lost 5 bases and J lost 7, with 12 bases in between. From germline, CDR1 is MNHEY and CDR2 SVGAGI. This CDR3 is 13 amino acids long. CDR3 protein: CASSVTKEQPQHF. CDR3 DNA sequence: TGTGCCAGCAGTGTTACCAAAGAGCAGCCCCAGCATTTT.

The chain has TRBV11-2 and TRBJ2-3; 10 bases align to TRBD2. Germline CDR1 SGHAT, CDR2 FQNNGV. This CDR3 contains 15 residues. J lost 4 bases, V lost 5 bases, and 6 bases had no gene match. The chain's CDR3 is CASSPSGRGPDTQYF. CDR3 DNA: TGTGCCAGCAGCCCTAGCGGGAGAGGCCCAGATACGCAGTATTTT.

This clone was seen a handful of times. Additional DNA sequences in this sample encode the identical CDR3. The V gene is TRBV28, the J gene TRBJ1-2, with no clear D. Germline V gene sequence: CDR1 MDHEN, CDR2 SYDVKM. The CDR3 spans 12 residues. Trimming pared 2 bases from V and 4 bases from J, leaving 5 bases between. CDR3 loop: CASSLGSYGYTF. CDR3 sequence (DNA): TGTGCCAGCAGTTTAGGTAGCTATGGCTACACCTTC.

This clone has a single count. DNA for the CDR3: TGTGCCACCCCGTCCGGGACAGGGGGGTCCCACGAGCAGTACTTC. It translates to CATPSGTGGSHEQYF. V and J are TRBV11-2 and TRBJ2-7, with 11 bases matching TRBD1. Germline trimming cut 10 bases from V and 5 bases from J; bases unmatched to any gene: 13. The V gene's germline CDR1 is SGHAT and CDR2 FQNNGV. The CDR3 has 15 amino acids.

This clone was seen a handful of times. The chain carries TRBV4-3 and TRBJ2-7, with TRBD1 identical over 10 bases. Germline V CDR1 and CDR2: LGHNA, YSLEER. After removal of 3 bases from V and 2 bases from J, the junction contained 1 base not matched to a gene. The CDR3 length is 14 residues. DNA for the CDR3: TGCGCCAGCAGCCACGGACAGGGGGCCTACGAGCAGTACTTC. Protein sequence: CASSHGQGAYEQYF.

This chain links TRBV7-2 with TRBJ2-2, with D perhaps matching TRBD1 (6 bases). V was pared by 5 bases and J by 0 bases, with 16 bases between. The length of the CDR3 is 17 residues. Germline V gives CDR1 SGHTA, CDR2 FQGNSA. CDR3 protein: CASSPRPTGSNTGELFF. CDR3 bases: TGTGCCAGCAGCCCGAGACCTACAGGGTCGAACACCGGGGAGCTGTTTTTT.

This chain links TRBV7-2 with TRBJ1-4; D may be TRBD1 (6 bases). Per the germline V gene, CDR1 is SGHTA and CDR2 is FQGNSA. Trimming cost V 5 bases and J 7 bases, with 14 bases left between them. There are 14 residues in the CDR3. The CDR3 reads CASSPDRGGEKLFF. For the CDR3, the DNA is TGTGCCAGCAGCCCGGACAGAGGAGGTGAAAAACTGTTTTTT. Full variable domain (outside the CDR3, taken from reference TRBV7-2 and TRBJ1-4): GAGVSQSPSNKVTEKGKDVELRCDPISGHTALYWYRQSLGQGLEFLIYFQGNSAPDKSGLPSDRFSAERTGGSVSTLTIQRTQQEDSAVYLCASSPDRGGEKLFFGSGTQLSVL.